The 10 T cell receptor beta chains listed next were all sequenced from one sample in a study of response to subunit inactivated influenza vaccine. TCRdb itself ran the RT-PCR reads through MiXCR, one entry per CDR3 protein. The sample consists of under 850,000 distinct CDR3 sequences, around 20% of them appearing once. This material consisted of PBMCs from blood, taken around 5 days after vaccination. These TCRs come from a man aged 45 to 65 who received an inactivated influenza vaccine.

The DNA of the CDR3 is TGTGCCAGCAGTACCAGGGATGGGTCACGCACCGGGGAGCTGTTTTTT. Translated, it gives CASSTRDGSRTGELFF. The chain carries TRBV6-2 or TRBV6-3 and TRBJ2-2; tentative D call: TRBD1 (5 bases). Trimming left V 5 bases short and J 4 bases short, with 17 bases between. The CDR3 runs to 16 residues. Per germline, CDR1 MNHEY and CDR2 SVGEGT.

The sample holds a few counts of this clonotype. The J gene is TRBJ2-1, the V gene TRBV11-1, with TRBD2 matching 15 bases. Germline values: CDR1 SGHAT, CDR2 FQDESV (reference sequence). This CDR3 contains 18 residues. V lost 5 bases to trimming and J lost 2 bases; unmatched junction nucleotides: 7. CDR3 in DNA: TGTGCCAGCAGCCCCGGGACTAGCGGGAGGACAGCCTACAATGAGCAGTTCTTC. It codes for CASSPGTSGRTAYNEQFF. Supplemented by reference TRBV11-1 and TRBJ2-1, the full variable domain reads EAEVAQSPRYKITEKSQAVAFWCDPISGHATLYWYRQILGQGPELLVQFQDESVVDDSQLPKDRFSAERLKGVDSTLKIQPAELGDSAMYLCASSPGTSGRTAYNEQFFGPGTRLTVL.

The gene calls are TRBV20-1 and TRBJ2-1; 12 bases line up with TRBD2. The V gene end was trimmed by 1 base and the J gene end by 7 bases; junction bases not matched to a gene: 11. CDR1 and CDR2 (germline): DFQATT, SNEGSKA (reference sequence). The CDR3 has 17 amino acids. The CDR3 sequence is CSARGLPSGRVQNEQFF. The CDR3 coding sequence is TGCAGTGCTAGAGGCCTCCCTAGCGGGAGGGTACAAAATGAGCAGTTCTTC.

The chain carries TRBV14 and TRBJ2-5; D gene unclear. The CDR3 loop spans 15 amino acids. Germline V gene lookup returns CDR1 SGHDN and CDR2 FVKESK. The germline V and J ends were trimmed by 3 bases and 2 bases, with 13 bases remaining between them. In DNA form, the CDR3 reads TGTGCCAGCAGCCACAATAGGCCCCTGCAAGAGACCCAGTACTTC. As protein: CASSHNRPLQETQYF.

This clonotype has more than one count but fewer than ten. The V call is TRBV13, the J call TRBJ2-5; 9 bases match TRBD1. Trimming removed 4 bases from V and 5 bases from J; junction bases left unmatched: 8. The CDR3 spans 15 residues. Germline CDR1 PRHDT, CDR2 FYEKMQ (reference sequence). The CDR3 loop reads CASSSADRGWETQYF. The CDR3 DNA reads as TGTGCCAGCAGCTCGGCGGACAGGGGCTGGGAGACCCAGTACTTC.

This clonotype has just a few counts. This sequence joins TRBV11-2 and TRBJ2-1; D is perhaps TRBD1 or TRBD2 (5 bases each). V was pared by 1 base and J by 8 bases, with 9 bases between. The CDR3 covers 13 residues. The germline CDR1 and CDR2 sequences are SGHAT and FQNNGV. The CDR3 nucleotides are TGTGCCAGCAGCTTAGGAGGGGAGTATGAGCAGTTCTTC. Translated, it gives CASSLGGEYEQFF.

CDR3 bases: TGTGCCAGCAGCAAAGCGCTTTCAGGGACGAACACCGGGGAGCTGTTTTTT. Translated: CASSKALSGTNTGELFF. The chain is built from TRBV21-1 and TRBJ2-2; TRBD1 reflects the table's D call only, with no check against the DNA. TRBV21-1 is deemed a pseudogene. This CDR3 comprises 17 residues.

This clonotype was detected ten times or more. This chain uses TRBV6-5 with TRBJ2-1; D is possibly TRBD1 (5 bases). This CDR3 is 18 amino acids long. The V and J ends lost 1 base and 0 bases respectively, with 16 bases between them. From germline, CDR1 is MNHEY and CDR2 SVGAGI. CDR3: CASSYWGFGRGSYNEQFF. The DNA for the CDR3 is TGTGCCAGCAGTTACTGGGGCTTCGGTAGGGGCTCCTACAATGAGCAGTTCTTC.

The chain uses TRBV12-3 or TRBV12-4 and TRBJ2-5; 10 bases line up with TRBD2. V shed 3 bases and J 2 bases; nucleotides not matched to a gene: 9. The CDR3 is 17 residues long. CDR3 loop: CASSFFPSLAGQETQYF. Here the CDR3 DNA reads TGTGCCAGCAGTTTTTTCCCCTCACTAGCGGGGCAAGAGACCCAGTACTTC.

This clonotype was counted only a few times. The chain employs TRBV4-2 and TRBJ2-7; maybe TRBD1 (6 bases). The germline V and J ends were trimmed by 2 bases and 5 bases, with 16 bases remaining between them. Germline V gene data show CDR1 as LGHNA and CDR2 as YNFKEQ. This CDR3 has 15 residues. This CDR3 reads CASSQWSGGPNEQYF. The CDR3 DNA is TGTGCCAGCAGCCAATGGTCTGGGGGCCCAAACGAGCAGTACTTC.